This T cell receptor beta chain derives from a study of Graves' ophthalmopathy and Graves' hyperthyroidism. Certain patients, namely those with other autoimmune diseases, uncontrolled infections, pregnancy or lactation, were excluded. It was from 9.5 to 10 ml of fresh peripheral blood that the PBMCs came. Amplification targeted the TCR beta CDR3 regions, with RNA transcripts as the source material. An initial RT-PCR round employing HTBI primers preceded a second-round multiplex PCR. TCRdb fed the multiplex PCR reads into MiXCR, producing one record per CDR3 protein. The data hold around 26,000 distinct CDR3 sequences, with around 50% observed a single time. Study-level findings and limits: Blood also held most thyroid clonotypes expanded above 0.001 frequency. From stable hyperthyroidism, ophthalmopathy was separated by a 13-signature model with 85% to 90% sensitivity and around 80% specificity.

In its sample, this clonotype was seen many times. Its target is not known. Source material: peripheral blood. This sequence originates from an adult woman with stable Graves' hyperthyroidism.

CDR3 bases: TGCAGTGCTAGAGATCCAGACAGGGGAAGCAATCAGCCCCAGCATTTT. Translation: CSARDPDRGSNQPQHF. The chain employs TRBV20-1 and TRBJ1-5; 8 bases are shared with TRBD1. The CDR3 runs to 16 residues. Per the germline V gene, CDR1 is DFQATT and CDR2 is SNEGSKA (reference sequence). Losses at the gene ends were 0 bases for V and 1 base for J; bases not matched to a gene: 5.